These 26 T cell receptor beta chains were sequenced from one sample in a study of T cell responses to AZD1222 COVID-19 vaccine. The table came from immunoSEQ multiplex PCR; TCRdb's copy has only in-frame clones and leaves some out. The sample holds over 100,000 clones, about 85% seen once. The material was peripheral blood, obtained on day 0 of AZD1222 vaccination. Source of these receptors: an adult in good health.

This clone was seen only a few times. The CDR3 bases are TGTGCCAGCAGCACCTCCGCGCGGGGGAACTACAATGAGCAGTTCTTC. As protein: CASSTSARGNYNEQFF. The chain combines TRBV7-3 with TRBJ2-1; 7 bases are a match to TRBD2. The V gene end was trimmed by 5 bases and the J gene end by 3 bases; junction bases not matched to a gene: 10. Per germline, CDR1 SGHTA and CDR2 FQGTGA. There are 16 residues in the CDR3.

This rearrangement joins TRBV2 to TRBJ2-3, with 12 bases that match TRBD2. Germline V gene lookup returns CDR1 SNHLY and CDR2 FYNNEI. After removal of 6 bases from V and 4 bases from J, the junction contained 11 bases not matched to a gene. The CDR3 has 17 amino acids. DNA for the CDR3: TGTGCCAGCAGCTTTGGACTAGCGGGGTTTCGCGCAGATACGCAGTATTTT. As protein: CASSFGLAGFRADTQYF.

This chain joins TRBV7-9 and TRBJ1-6, with 11 bases that match TRBD1. The V segment lost 4 bases and the J segment 8 bases; nucleotides outside the gene matches: 7. Germline CDR1 is SEHNR and CDR2 is FQNEAQ (reference sequence). The CDR3 runs to 16 residues. CDR3 region: CASSSYRDRGDSPLHF. As DNA, the CDR3 is TGTGCCAGCAGCTCGTACCGGGACAGGGGGGATTCACCCCTCCACTTT.

The genes are TRBV19 and TRBJ1-1; D is perhaps TRBD1 (6 bases). Trimming took off 5 bases at V and 6 bases at J, with 13 bases between the two ends. Germline CDR1 reads LNHDA; CDR2 reads SQIVND (reference sequence). The length of the CDR3 is 13 residues. The CDR3 DNA reads TGTGCCAGTAGTGGAGGGGGGTACCCTGAAGCTTTCTTT. It is translated as CASSGGGYPEAFF.

The rearrangement links TRBV11-2 to TRBJ2-1, with D perhaps matching TRBD2 (5 bases). Germline CDR1 and CDR2: SGHAT and FQNNGV. The CDR3 spans 13 residues. V gave up 5 bases and J gave up 8 bases, with 13 bases separating them. CDR3 nucleotide sequence: TGTGCCAGCAGCCCTCGACTATTCGATGAGCAGTTCTTC. Protein sequence: CASSPRLFDEQFF.

The rearrangement joins TRBV24-1 to TRBJ2-1; 14 nucleotides line up with TRBD2. V shed 2 bases, J shed 12 bases, and the junction held 8 bases outside the gene matches. The CDR3 runs 16 residues. Germline values: CDR1 KGHDR, CDR2 SFDVKD. CDR3 nucleotides: TGTGCCACCAGTGATTACGAGACTAGCGGGAGGGTGGGGCAGTTCTTC. It specifies CATSDYETSGRVGQFF.

This chain uses TRBV20-1 with TRBJ2-7; D gene ambiguous. The V end was cut by 5 bases, the J end by 9 bases, with 11 bases between. From germline, CDR1 is DFQATT and CDR2 SNEGSKA (reference sequence). The length of the CDR3 is 10 residues. CDR3 amino acids: CSAHHGGQYF. CDR3 bases: TGCAGTGCTCACCATGGTGGGCAGTACTTC.

This chain connects TRBV7-3 to TRBJ2-6; unclear D gene. Trimming left V 6 bases short and J 0 bases short, with 12 bases between. Germline CDR1 SGHTA, CDR2 FQGTGA. This CDR3 has 16 residues. The CDR3, as DNA: TGTGCCAGCAGTCCTCGGGTGAACTCTGGGGCCAACGTCCTGACTTTC. As protein: CASSPRVNSGANVLTF. Variable domain in full (rest from reference TRBV7-3 and TRBJ2-6): GAGVSQTPSNKVTEKGKYVELRCDPISGHTALYWYRQSLGQGPEFLIYFQGTGAADDSGLPNDRFFAVRPEGSVSTLKIQRTERGDSAVYLCASSPRVNSGANVLTFGAGSRLTVL.

The chain has TRBV21-1 and TRBJ1-1. TRBV21-1 is termed a pseudogene. The CDR3 contains 15 residues. The CDR3 DNA follows: TGTGCCAGCAGCATAGAAACCCCCGTGAACACTGAAGCTTTCTTT. Translation: CASSIETPVNTEAFF.

The rearrangement joins TRBV28 to TRBJ2-5; no definite D call. Germline V gene lookup returns CDR1 MDHEN and CDR2 SYDVKM. Between the trimmed V and J ends, which lost 3 bases and 5 bases, there was a span of 7 bases. The length of the CDR3 is 12 residues. Here the CDR3 DNA reads TGTGCCAGCAGTTTGGGTCCGGAGACCCAGTACTTC. Its protein is CASSLGPETQYF. The entire variable domain, with the rest obtained from reference TRBV28 and TRBJ2-5, is as follows: DVKVTQSSRYLVKRTGEKVFLECVQDMDHENMFWYRQDPGLGLRLIYFSYDVKMKEKGDIPEGYSVSREKKERFSLILESASTNQTSMYLCASSLGPETQYFGPGTRLLVL.

This CDR3 is CAWSRSLYYEQYF. Written as DNA, the CDR3 is TGTGCCTGGAGCAGGTCGCTATACTACGAGCAGTACTTC. The rearrangement joins TRBV30 to TRBJ2-7; D not resolved. The CDR3 runs to 13 residues. CDR1 and CDR2 from the germline V gene are GTSNPN and SVGIG (reference sequence). The germline V and J ends were trimmed by 3 bases and 3 bases, with 12 bases remaining between them. The full variable domain, completed using reference TRBV30 and TRBJ2-7, is SQTIHQWPATLVQPVGSPLSLECTVEGTSNPNLYWYRQAAGRGLQLLFYSVGIGQISSEVPQNLSASRPQDRQFILSSKKLLLSDSGFYLCAWSRSLYYEQYFGPGTRLTVT.

The chain has TRBV7-9 and TRBJ1-5, with D unresolved. Germline-derived CDR1 and CDR2 are SEHNR and FQNEAQ (reference sequence). The CDR3 has 15 amino acids. V was cut by 2 bases and J by 1 base, with 9 bases left in between. The CDR3 nucleotides are TGTGCCAGCAGCTTAATGGGAGGGAGCAATCAGCCCCAGCATTTT. Its protein product is CASSLMGGSNQPQHF.

The rearrangement joins TRBV7-2 to TRBJ2-7, with D possibly matching TRBD1 (5 bases). From germline, CDR1 is SGHTA and CDR2 FQGNSA. CDR3 length: 12 amino acids. Trimming stripped 5 bases from V and 4 bases from J, with 9 bases between. Here the CDR3 reads CASSPGIYEQYF. DNA of the CDR3: TGTGCCAGCAGCCCAGGGATTTACGAGCAGTACTTC.

This chain uses TRBV5-4 with TRBJ1-3; D unclear. This CDR3 has 14 amino acids. Germline values: CDR1 SGHNT, CDR2 YYREEE (reference sequence). Trimming removed 3 bases from V and 4 bases from J, with 11 bases in between. CDR3 DNA sequence: TGTGCCAGCAGCTCCTGGACGGCCGGAAACACCATATATTTT. Protein product: CASSSWTAGNTIYF. The full variable domain, completed using reference TRBV5-4 and TRBJ1-3, is ETGVTQSPTHLIKTRGQQVTLRCSSQSGHNTVSWYQQALGQGPQFIFQYYREEENGRGNFPPRFSGLQFPNYSSELNVNALELDDSALYLCASSSWTAGNTIYFGEGSWLTVV.

The chain links TRBV7-2 to TRBJ1-6; D is possibly TRBD1 (5 bases). Trimming took off 5 bases at V and 0 bases at J, with 11 bases between the two ends. CDR1 and CDR2 (germline): SGHTA, FQGNSA. This CDR3 comprises 16 residues. The CDR3 sequence is CASSPWGSSYNSPLHF. In DNA form, the CDR3 reads TGTGCCAGCAGCCCCTGGGGGAGCTCCTATAATTCACCCCTCCACTTT.

This chain uses TRBV6-5 with TRBJ2-4; 8 bases are a match to TRBD1. Germline-derived CDR1 and CDR2 are MNHEY and SVGAGI. CDR3 length: 15 residues. The J segment lost 9 bases and the V segment lost 6 bases, leaving 13 bases of the junction unmatched. The CDR3 coding sequence is TGTGCCAGCAGAGATACTGGACAGGGCCGGAGCATTCAGTACTTC. Its protein is CASRDTGQGRSIQYF.

V usage is TRBV18 and J usage is TRBJ1-1, with TRBD1 identical over 8 bases. V lost 3 bases and J lost 0; bases outside the gene matches: 3. Germline CDR1 reads KGHSH; CDR2 reads LQKENI. The CDR3 has 15 amino acids. The CDR3 coding sequence is TGTGCCAGCTCACCCCGGACAGGGATGAACACTGAAGCTTTCTTT. This translates into CASSPRTGMNTEAFF.

This chain uses TRBV19 with TRBJ1-1; D perhaps matches TRBD1 (5 bases). The CDR3 is 13 residues long. The germline CDR1 and CDR2 sequences are LNHDA and SQIVND (reference sequence). Trimming removed 5 bases from V and 6 bases from J, with 13 bases in between. The CDR3 coding sequence is TGTGCCAGTAGTTCGGGACGGGGTTCTGAAGCTTTCTTT. It is translated as CASSSGRGSEAFF.

This clone was seen a single time. The V and J genes are TRBV27 and TRBJ2-1, with 7 bases that match TRBD2. The CDR3 spans 14 residues. CDR1 and CDR2 (germline): MNHEY, SMNVEV (reference sequence). After removal of 4 bases from V and 1 base from J, the junction contained 1 base not matched to a gene. CDR3 loop: CASSSRESYNEQFF. CDR3 DNA sequence: TGTGCCAGCAGTTCGCGGGAGTCCTACAATGAGCAGTTCTTC.

The V call is TRBV30, the J call TRBJ2-3, with 7 bases fitting TRBD2. The CDR3 contains 15 residues. Germline assignment: CDR1 GTSNPN and CDR2 SVGIG (reference sequence). The V and J ends lost 3 bases and 2 bases, in that order; junction bases with no gene match: 8. CDR3 nucleotide sequence: TGTGCCTGGAGGATGACGGGGGGTCCCACAGATACGCAGTATTTT. Translation: CAWRMTGGPTDTQYF.

The gene calls are TRBV19 and TRBJ1-1; D is undetermined. Germline lookup yields CDR1 LNHDA and CDR2 SQIVND (reference sequence). The V end was cut by 7 bases, the J end by 0 bases, with 15 bases between. This CDR3 is 15 amino acids long. The CDR3 protein is CASNQAFSMNTEAFF. CDR3 DNA sequence: TGTGCCAGTAATCAAGCCTTCAGTATGAACACTGAAGCTTTCTTT.

The table lists this clone with a count of one. The rearrangement links TRBV7-8 to TRBJ1-5; 8 bases align to TRBD1. The CDR3 is 16 amino acids. Germline values: CDR1 SGHVS, CDR2 FQNEAQ. V lost 5 bases, J lost 2 bases, and 8 bases stayed unmatched. CDR3 in DNA: TGTGCCAGCAGCCCCCGGACAGGGACGGGCAATCAGCCCCAGCATTTT. It is translated as CASSPRTGTGNQPQHF.

The chain links TRBV19 to TRBJ2-5; TRBD2 might be the D (6 bases). Germline CDR1 reads LNHDA; CDR2 reads SQIVND (reference sequence). There are 17 residues in the CDR3. The ends were cut back, 5 bases at V and 4 bases at J, with 23 bases in the middle. The CDR3, as DNA: TGTGCCAGTAGTTACGGAGGGGCCCTCAAAATTGGAGAGACCCAGTACTTC. It yields the protein CASSYGGALKIGETQYF.

This chain links TRBV11-2 with TRBJ2-7, with D hard to call. Germline values: CDR1 SGHAT, CDR2 FQNNGV. The CDR3 covers 11 residues. The V and J ends lost 1 base and 4 bases respectively, with 2 bases between them. CDR3 sequence: CASSLVYEQYF. The CDR3 bases are TGTGCCAGCAGCTTAGTATACGAGCAGTACTTC.

The rearrangement links TRBV7-9 to TRBJ2-1; 13 nucleotides line up with TRBD2. The CDR3 consists of 18 residues. In germline, CDR1 is SEHNR, CDR2 FQNEAQ (reference sequence). V lost 2 bases and J lost 9; bases outside the gene matches: 13. As DNA, the CDR3 is TGTGCCAGCAGCTTAAAGGGACTAGCGGGGACCTACCGGGGTGAGCAGTTCTTC. As protein: CASSLKGLAGTYRGEQFF.

This sequence joins TRBV28 and TRBJ2-7; 10 bases agree with TRBD2. The CDR3 covers 16 residues. The V gene's germline CDR1 is MDHEN and CDR2 SYDVKM. Trimming cost V 3 bases and J 1 base; bases outside gene matches: 6. The DNA for the CDR3 is TGTGCCAGCAGTTTTGTCTTAGCGGGAGGATCCTACGAGCAGTACTTC. Translation gives CASSFVLAGGSYEQYF.